This T cell receptor (beta chain) emerged from a study of blood T cell repertoires in COVID-19. The wider study: There were acute and convalescent COVID-19 samples, and they came from the United States, Italy and Spain. Sources were T cells, B-cell-depleted T cells, or PBMCs; the material itself was cDNA or gDNA.

Authors' methods: The authors estimated nucleated cell counts from reference gene primer amplification. The data were produced by immunoSEQ multiplex PCR, yet TCRdb's version contains in-frame clones alone and is incomplete. That table supplies the V and J calls and clone size; D and trimming were determined from the DNA. The data hold 85,000 to 100,000 clones, with around 74% observed a single time. V shed 0 bases, J shed 1 base, and the junction held 12 bases outside the gene matches. Germline V gene lookup returns CDR1 LGHNA and CDR2 YSLEER. The CDR3 contains 19 residues. The TCR originated in a woman over 75 with active or convalescent COVID-19. The genes are TRBV4-3 and TRBJ1-3; 7 positions agree with TRBD1. Input material: peripheral blood. CDR3 amino acids: CASSQDQVKGAVSGNTIYF. The CDR3, as DNA: TGCGCCAGCAGCCAAGATCAGGTCAAGGGGGCTGTATCTGGAAACACCATATATTTT.